This T cell receptor (beta chain) was retrieved from a study of blood T cells in healthy people across ages. This clonotype was seen only a few times. With a J-beta primer mix and a sample-barcoded 5' primer, a second PCR ran about 7 to 12 cycles. TCRdb recomputed calls from the 5' RACE reads with MiXCR, one row per CDR3 protein. This sample carries about 1.1 million distinct CDR3 sequences, 30% to 40% of them seen once, and the ten largest clones take around 12%. Germline-derived CDR1 and CDR2 are DFQATT and SNEGSKA (reference sequence). The CDR3 is 14 residues long. V lost 6 bases to trimming and J lost 0 bases, with 13 bases between them.

This sequence joins TRBV20-1 and TRBJ2-3; possibly TRBD1 for D (6 bases). Input material: blood. The sequence was obtained from a young man in good health. The CDR3 DNA reads as TGCAGTGCAGCAGGACAGCTTAGCACAGATACGCAGTATTTT. Encoded protein: CSAAGQLSTDTQYF.